The source of this T cell receptor (beta chain) is a study of graft-versus-host responses after intestinal transplantation. Study as a whole: Every recipient had anti-thymocyte globulin induction and two to four years of tacrolimus plus steroids.

Germline V gene sequence: CDR1 SGHDT, CDR2 YYEEEE. V lost 0 bases to trimming and J lost 4 bases; unmatched junction nucleotides: 7. The CDR3 has 17 residues. Using immunoSEQ multiplex PCR, the repertoire was profiled, and TCRdb retains in-frame clones only, with some absent. The sample lists about 63,000 clones; about nine tenths were seen once. Graft samples were processed, releasing intraepithelial and lamina propria lymphocytes. The sample was ileum tissue, taken more than 350 days after transplant. V and J are TRBV5-6 and TRBJ2-5; 12 bases agree with TRBD2. The source of this sequence is a human patient who received an intestinal transplant, so some T cells may come from the graft donor. Here the CDR3 DNA reads TGTGCCAGCAGCTTGGGACTAGCGGGAGATCTAGTAGAGACCCAGTACTTC. Translation gives CASSLGLAGDLVETQYF.